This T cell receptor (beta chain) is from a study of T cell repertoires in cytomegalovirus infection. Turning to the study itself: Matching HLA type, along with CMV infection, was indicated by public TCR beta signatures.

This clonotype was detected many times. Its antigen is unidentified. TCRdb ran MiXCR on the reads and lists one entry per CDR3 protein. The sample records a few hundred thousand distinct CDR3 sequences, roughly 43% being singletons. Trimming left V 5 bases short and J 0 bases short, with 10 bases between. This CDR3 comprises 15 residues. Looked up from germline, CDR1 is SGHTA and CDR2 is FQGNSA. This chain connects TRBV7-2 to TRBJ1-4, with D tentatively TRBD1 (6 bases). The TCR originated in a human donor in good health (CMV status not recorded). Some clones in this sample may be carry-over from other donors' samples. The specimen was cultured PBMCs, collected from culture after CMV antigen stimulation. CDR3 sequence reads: CASSLSGATNEKLFF. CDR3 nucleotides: TGTGCCAGCAGCCTGTCAGGGGCAACTAATGAAAAACTGTTTTTT.